This TCR beta chain was profiled in a study of cytomegalovirus exposure and HLA in healthy donors. Study-level information: Sequencing of about 179 million T cells in an earlier analysis found 90 million to 120 million unique TCR beta sequences.

Overall study findings and caveats: In an earlier analysis, most TCR beta V segments were productive about 87% or about 30% of the time. The Asian-associated ancestry cluster reportedly had fewer N-insertions than the approximately 670-donor mean in a later analysis. A link between a missense DCLRE1C variant and TCR beta V- and J-gene trimming emerged from a later analysis.

Of note for this clone: Its antigen is not identified.

Primers included in the PCR were 60 Vbeta and 13 Jbeta primers. Repertoires were generated with immunoSEQ multiplex PCR, while TCRdb's copy carries only in-frame clones and drops some. The sample has around 150,000 clones, 80% to 90% seen once. The CDR3 is 15 amino acids. The germline V gene has CDR1 MRHNA and CDR2 SNTAGT. Trimming took 4 bases from V and 4 from J; bases not matched to a gene: 5. Sequenced material: PBMCs. This sequence was found in a woman between 50 and 59 years old in good health and CMV-seronegative. The genes are TRBV6-4 and TRBJ2-2; TRBD1 aligns across 8 bases. This chain's CDR3 is CASSAAGGGTGELFF. The CDR3 nucleotides are TGTGCCAGCAGTGCTGCAGGGGGCGGCACCGGGGAGCTGTTTTTT.